The 23 T cell receptor beta chains given below trace back to one sample, sequenced in a study of immune cell composition in non-small cell lung cancer. Only in-frame clones appear in the TCRdb table, and some are missing; sequencing was by immunoSEQ multiplex PCR. Among around 2,500 clones, 76% were seen once, and the ten largest hold roughly 4.8%. The sample comprised lung tumor tissue. These receptors originate from a human donor with non-small cell lung cancer.

This clone was seen a handful of times. This chain connects TRBV11-2 to TRBJ2-3, with a tentative D call TRBD2 (6 bases). The CDR3 sequence is 18 residues long. V gave up 1 base and J gave up 0 bases, with 17 bases separating them. Germline lookup yields CDR1 SGHAT and CDR2 FQNNGV. The CDR3, as DNA: TGTGCCAGCAGCTTAGGCCTAACGGGCGGGATAAGCACAGATACGCAGTATTTT. Translation: CASSLGLTGGISTDTQYF.

This clone was recorded a few times. This chain uses TRBV7-9 with TRBJ2-3; weak D call: TRBD1 (6 bases). Trimming took 4 bases from V and 2 from J, leaving 22 bases between them. Per the germline V gene, CDR1 is SEHNR and CDR2 is FQNEAQ (reference sequence). This CDR3 spans 18 amino acids. CDR3 protein: CASSSTDPLRGNTDTQYF. CDR3 DNA: TGTGCCAGCAGCTCTACCGATCCATTAAGGGGGAACACAGATACGCAGTATTTT. The whole variable domain, remainder taken from reference TRBV7-9 and TRBJ2-3, is DTGVSQNPRHKITKRGQNVTFRCDPISEHNRLYWYRQTLGQGPEFLTYFQNEAQLEKSRLLSDRFSAERPKGSFSTLEIQRTEQGDSAMYLCASSSTDPLRGNTDTQYFGPGTRLTVL.

This sequence joins TRBV5-1 and TRBJ2-3; 13 bases are shared with TRBD2. The germline V gene encodes CDR1 SGHRS and CDR2 YFSETQ. Trimming took 4 bases from V and 2 from J; bases not matched to a gene: 7. This CDR3 contains 17 residues. CDR3 coding DNA: TGCGCCAGCAGCCCCGGGACTAGCGGGGATTTCACAGATACGCAGTATTTT. Translating it yields CASSPGTSGDFTDTQYF. The variable domain in full, with the rest retrieved from reference TRBV5-1 and TRBJ2-3, is KAGVTQTPRYLIKTRGQQVTLSCSPISGHRSVSWYQQTPGQGLQFLFEYFSETQRNKGNFPGRFSGRQFSNSRSEMNVSTLELGDSALYLCASSPGTSGDFTDTQYFGPGTRLTVL.

This chain's CDR3 is CASSREFEETQYF. The CDR3 DNA sequence: TGTGCCAGCTCCCGGGAGTTTGAAGAGACCCAGTACTTC. The J gene is TRBJ2-5, the V gene TRBV6-1; D might be TRBD2 (6 bases). Germline CDR1 is MNHNS and CDR2 is SASEGT. The CDR3 contains 13 residues. Deletions cut 8 bases from V and 3 bases from J, with 13 bases between.

The CDR3 coding sequence is TGTGCTAGTGGTTTGGGACAGGGGGCACATGAGCAGTTCTTC. Protein product: CASGLGQGAHEQFF. The chain couples TRBV12-5 to TRBJ2-1, with 10 nucleotides matching TRBD1. There are 14 residues in the CDR3. Germline V gives CDR1 LGHNT, CDR2 FRNRAP. V trimming: 1 base; J trimming: 8 bases; junction bases outside the gene matches: 2.

The sample holds a few counts of this clone. The chain employs TRBV6-1 and TRBJ1-5; D is unresolved. V lost 2 bases and J lost 7, with 12 bases in between. Per the germline V gene, CDR1 is MNHNS and CDR2 is SASEGT. This CDR3 is 14 amino acids long. CDR3 residues: CASSESPGIQPQHF. CDR3 nucleotides: TGTGCCAGCAGTGAATCACCGGGTATCCAGCCCCAGCATTTT.

The gene calls are TRBV2 and TRBJ1-1; tentatively, D is TRBD1 (5 bases). Between the trimmed V and J ends, which lost 6 bases and 1 base, there was a span of 9 bases. Germline V gene data show CDR1 as SNHLY and CDR2 as FYNNEI. The CDR3 length is 13 residues. As DNA, the CDR3 is TGTGCCAGCAGCCTAGGGGAGAACACTGAAGCTTTCTTT. Its translation: CASSLGENTEAFF.

The chain is built from TRBV19 and TRBJ2-7; D may be TRBD2 (5 bases). The V and J ends lost 8 bases and 6 bases respectively, with 17 bases between them. The CDR3 covers 13 residues. Germline V lookup: CDR1 LNHDA, CDR2 SQIVND (reference sequence). The CDR3 loop reads CASRGPGTGEQYF. For the CDR3, the DNA is TGTGCCAGTCGAGGGCCTGGAACTGGCGAGCAGTACTTC.

The chain uses TRBV5-6 and TRBJ2-1; D is uncertain. CDR1 and CDR2 (germline): SGHDT, YYEEEE. The CDR3 consists of 13 residues. V shed 5 bases and J shed 6 bases, with 12 bases lying between them. Here the CDR3 DNA reads TGTGCCAGCAGTATTGTGCACTCCAATGAGCAGTTCTTC. The encoded protein is CASSIVHSNEQFF. Looking up the rest from reference TRBV5-6 and TRBJ2-1 gives the full variable domain: DAGVTQSPTHLIKTRGQQVTLRCSPKSGHDTVSWYQQALGQGPQFIFQYYEEEERQRGNFPDRFSGHQFPNYSSELNVNALLLGDSALYLCASSIVHSNEQFFGPGTRLTVL.

The rearrangement links TRBV18 to TRBJ2-7; the D gene is possibly TRBD2 (5 bases). The V end was cut by 3 bases, the J end by 0 bases, with 12 bases between. The germline V gene has CDR1 KGHSH and CDR2 LQKENI. This CDR3 is 15 amino acids long. CDR3 residues: CASSPRRSDSYEQYF. The CDR3 nucleotides are TGTGCCAGCTCACCTCGGAGGTCAGACTCCTACGAGCAGTACTTC.

V is TRBV10-1 and J is TRBJ2-1; 9 bases align to TRBD2. V was clipped by 3 bases and J by 4 bases; unmatched bases: 7. This CDR3 spans 16 amino acids. Germline V gives CDR1 WNHNN, CDR2 SYGVQD (reference sequence). DNA for the CDR3: TGCGCCAGCAGTGAATCAGCGGGAGGCTCTTACAATGAGCAGTTCTTC. This encodes CASSESAGGSYNEQFF.

CDR3 loop: CASSSTSGLRTDTQYF. In nucleotides, the CDR3 is TGCGCCAGCAGCTCGACTAGCGGACTACGAACAGATACGCAGTATTTT. The genes are TRBV5-1 and TRBJ2-3; TRBD2 aligns across 9 bases. The CDR3 is 16 amino acids. V lost 3 bases and J lost 3; bases outside the gene matches: 8. CDR1 and CDR2 from the germline V gene are SGHRS and YFSETQ.

This rearrangement joins TRBV11-3 to TRBJ2-1, with 8 bases matching TRBD2. The CDR3 has 15 amino acids. V shed 7 bases and J 13 bases; nucleotides not matched to a gene: 18. The germline V gene encodes CDR1 SGHNT and CDR2 YENEEA. For the CDR3, the DNA is TGTGCCAGCACCTTCACTAGCGGCGACCTACGCCCACAGTTCTTC. This encodes CASTFTSGDLRPQFF.

This clone was seen just once. The chain combines TRBV9 with TRBJ2-1, with TRBD2 matching 8 bases. Germline V gives CDR1 SGDLS, CDR2 YYNGEE. The ends lost 3 bases at V and 2 bases at J; junction bases unmatched: 4. The CDR3 consists of 15 residues. The CDR3 bases are TGTGCCAGCAGCGCAACTAGCGGTACCTACAATGAGCAGTTCTTC. Translation: CASSATSGTYNEQFF.

The J gene is TRBJ2-1, the V gene TRBV18, with TRBD2 identical over 14 bases. CDR3 length equals 17 residues. Germline loops: CDR1 KGHSH, CDR2 LQKENI. The J segment lost 7 bases and the V segment lost 8 bases, leaving 13 bases of the junction unmatched. CDR3 loop: CASTSQSTSGRANEQFF. The DNA for the CDR3 is TGTGCCAGCACGTCCCAGTCGACTAGCGGGAGGGCAAATGAGCAGTTCTTC.

This clone has just one count. The chain employs TRBV12-2 and TRBJ1-1; the table names TRBD1, a call not compared with the DNA. TRBV12-2 is termed a pseudogene. The CDR3 has 16 amino acids. The DNA for the CDR3 is TGTGCAAGTCGTAACCGGCCGGGACAAGTGAACACTGAAGCTTTCTTT. Residues: CASRNRPGQVNTEAFF.

This clone was detected only once. This rearrangement joins TRBV5-1 to TRBJ1-1; 8 positions agree with TRBD1. Germline V gene lookup returns CDR1 SGHRS and CDR2 YFSETQ. The CDR3 has 13 amino acids. V gave up 4 bases and J gave up 4 bases; unmatched junction bases: 3. CDR3 nucleotides: TGCGCCAGCAGCGCCGGGACAGGCACTGAAGCTTTCTTT. It yields the protein CASSAGTGTEAFF. The full variable domain, completed using reference TRBV5-1 and TRBJ1-1, is KAGVTQTPRYLIKTRGQQVTLSCSPISGHRSVSWYQQTPGQGLQFLFEYFSETQRNKGNFPGRFSGRQFSNSRSEMNVSTLELGDSALYLCASSAGTGTEAFFGQGTRLTVV.

The chain combines TRBV30 with TRBJ2-5; 12 nucleotides line up with TRBD1. Germline V gives CDR1 GTSNPN, CDR2 SVGIG (reference sequence). Trimming removed 8 bases from V and 4 bases from J; junction bases left unmatched: 5. The CDR3 runs to 13 residues. The CDR3 nucleotides are TGTGCCGGGGACAGGGGGCGACGAGAGACCCAGTACTTC. It translates to CAGDRGRRETQYF.

This chain connects TRBV5-1 to TRBJ2-5, with TRBD1 matching 8 bases. The J call may not be correct, given that the DNA end is closer to TRBJ2-7. Germline V gene sequence: CDR1 SGHRS, CDR2 YFSETQ. The CDR3 consists of 15 residues. The CDR3 loop reads CASSLTGGSSYEQYF. In nucleotides, the CDR3 is TGCGCCAGCAGCTTGACAGGGGGGAGCTCCTACGAGCAGTACTTC.

This chain joins TRBV9 and TRBJ2-3; TRBD2 matches 13 bases. From germline, CDR1 is SGDLS and CDR2 YYNGEE. The CDR3 sequence is 15 residues long. Trimming removed 4 bases from V and 7 bases from J; junction bases left unmatched: 6. The DNA of the CDR3 is TGTGCCAGCAGCAAACTAGCGGGGGGGGTAAATACGCAGTATTTT. Its translation is CASSKLAGGVNTQYF.

This clone was picked up one time. The chain joins TRBV19 to TRBJ1-6, with D maybe TRBD1 (6 bases). The CDR3 runs to 16 residues. Per germline, CDR1 LNHDA and CDR2 SQIVND (reference sequence). Trimming removed 5 bases from V and 0 bases from J, with 11 bases in between. The CDR3 region has the DNA TGTGCCAGTAGTGGACAGCTCAGCTCCTATAATTCACCCCTCCACTTT. This sequence encodes CASSGQLSSYNSPLHF.

The genes are TRBV9 and TRBJ2-3, with D perhaps matching TRBD1 (5 bases). The CDR3 has 15 amino acids. Trimming stripped 1 base from V and 2 bases from J, with 11 bases between. CDR1 and CDR2 from the germline V gene are SGDLS and YYNGEE. The DNA for the CDR3 is TGTGCCAGCAGCGTATCCTCAGGGAACACAGATACGCAGTATTTT. This encodes CASSVSSGNTDTQYF.

This clone was seen once. The chain uses TRBV18 and TRBJ1-2; TRBD1 matches 8 bases. CDR3 length: 16 residues. Looked up from germline, CDR1 is KGHSH and CDR2 is LQKENI. Trimming cost V 3 bases and J 3 bases; bases outside gene matches: 9. The CDR3 coding sequence is TGTGCCAGCTCACCGACAGGGGTTCAGCGGGACTATGGCTACACCTTC. Amino acid sequence: CASSPTGVQRDYGYTF. The full variable domain, its missing parts supplied by reference TRBV18 and TRBJ1-2, is NAGVMQNPRHLVRRRGQEARLRCSPMKGHSHVYWYRQLPEEGLKFMVYLQKENIIDESGMPKERFSAEFPKEGPSILRIQQVVRGDSAAYFCASSPTGVQRDYGYTFGSGTRLTVV.